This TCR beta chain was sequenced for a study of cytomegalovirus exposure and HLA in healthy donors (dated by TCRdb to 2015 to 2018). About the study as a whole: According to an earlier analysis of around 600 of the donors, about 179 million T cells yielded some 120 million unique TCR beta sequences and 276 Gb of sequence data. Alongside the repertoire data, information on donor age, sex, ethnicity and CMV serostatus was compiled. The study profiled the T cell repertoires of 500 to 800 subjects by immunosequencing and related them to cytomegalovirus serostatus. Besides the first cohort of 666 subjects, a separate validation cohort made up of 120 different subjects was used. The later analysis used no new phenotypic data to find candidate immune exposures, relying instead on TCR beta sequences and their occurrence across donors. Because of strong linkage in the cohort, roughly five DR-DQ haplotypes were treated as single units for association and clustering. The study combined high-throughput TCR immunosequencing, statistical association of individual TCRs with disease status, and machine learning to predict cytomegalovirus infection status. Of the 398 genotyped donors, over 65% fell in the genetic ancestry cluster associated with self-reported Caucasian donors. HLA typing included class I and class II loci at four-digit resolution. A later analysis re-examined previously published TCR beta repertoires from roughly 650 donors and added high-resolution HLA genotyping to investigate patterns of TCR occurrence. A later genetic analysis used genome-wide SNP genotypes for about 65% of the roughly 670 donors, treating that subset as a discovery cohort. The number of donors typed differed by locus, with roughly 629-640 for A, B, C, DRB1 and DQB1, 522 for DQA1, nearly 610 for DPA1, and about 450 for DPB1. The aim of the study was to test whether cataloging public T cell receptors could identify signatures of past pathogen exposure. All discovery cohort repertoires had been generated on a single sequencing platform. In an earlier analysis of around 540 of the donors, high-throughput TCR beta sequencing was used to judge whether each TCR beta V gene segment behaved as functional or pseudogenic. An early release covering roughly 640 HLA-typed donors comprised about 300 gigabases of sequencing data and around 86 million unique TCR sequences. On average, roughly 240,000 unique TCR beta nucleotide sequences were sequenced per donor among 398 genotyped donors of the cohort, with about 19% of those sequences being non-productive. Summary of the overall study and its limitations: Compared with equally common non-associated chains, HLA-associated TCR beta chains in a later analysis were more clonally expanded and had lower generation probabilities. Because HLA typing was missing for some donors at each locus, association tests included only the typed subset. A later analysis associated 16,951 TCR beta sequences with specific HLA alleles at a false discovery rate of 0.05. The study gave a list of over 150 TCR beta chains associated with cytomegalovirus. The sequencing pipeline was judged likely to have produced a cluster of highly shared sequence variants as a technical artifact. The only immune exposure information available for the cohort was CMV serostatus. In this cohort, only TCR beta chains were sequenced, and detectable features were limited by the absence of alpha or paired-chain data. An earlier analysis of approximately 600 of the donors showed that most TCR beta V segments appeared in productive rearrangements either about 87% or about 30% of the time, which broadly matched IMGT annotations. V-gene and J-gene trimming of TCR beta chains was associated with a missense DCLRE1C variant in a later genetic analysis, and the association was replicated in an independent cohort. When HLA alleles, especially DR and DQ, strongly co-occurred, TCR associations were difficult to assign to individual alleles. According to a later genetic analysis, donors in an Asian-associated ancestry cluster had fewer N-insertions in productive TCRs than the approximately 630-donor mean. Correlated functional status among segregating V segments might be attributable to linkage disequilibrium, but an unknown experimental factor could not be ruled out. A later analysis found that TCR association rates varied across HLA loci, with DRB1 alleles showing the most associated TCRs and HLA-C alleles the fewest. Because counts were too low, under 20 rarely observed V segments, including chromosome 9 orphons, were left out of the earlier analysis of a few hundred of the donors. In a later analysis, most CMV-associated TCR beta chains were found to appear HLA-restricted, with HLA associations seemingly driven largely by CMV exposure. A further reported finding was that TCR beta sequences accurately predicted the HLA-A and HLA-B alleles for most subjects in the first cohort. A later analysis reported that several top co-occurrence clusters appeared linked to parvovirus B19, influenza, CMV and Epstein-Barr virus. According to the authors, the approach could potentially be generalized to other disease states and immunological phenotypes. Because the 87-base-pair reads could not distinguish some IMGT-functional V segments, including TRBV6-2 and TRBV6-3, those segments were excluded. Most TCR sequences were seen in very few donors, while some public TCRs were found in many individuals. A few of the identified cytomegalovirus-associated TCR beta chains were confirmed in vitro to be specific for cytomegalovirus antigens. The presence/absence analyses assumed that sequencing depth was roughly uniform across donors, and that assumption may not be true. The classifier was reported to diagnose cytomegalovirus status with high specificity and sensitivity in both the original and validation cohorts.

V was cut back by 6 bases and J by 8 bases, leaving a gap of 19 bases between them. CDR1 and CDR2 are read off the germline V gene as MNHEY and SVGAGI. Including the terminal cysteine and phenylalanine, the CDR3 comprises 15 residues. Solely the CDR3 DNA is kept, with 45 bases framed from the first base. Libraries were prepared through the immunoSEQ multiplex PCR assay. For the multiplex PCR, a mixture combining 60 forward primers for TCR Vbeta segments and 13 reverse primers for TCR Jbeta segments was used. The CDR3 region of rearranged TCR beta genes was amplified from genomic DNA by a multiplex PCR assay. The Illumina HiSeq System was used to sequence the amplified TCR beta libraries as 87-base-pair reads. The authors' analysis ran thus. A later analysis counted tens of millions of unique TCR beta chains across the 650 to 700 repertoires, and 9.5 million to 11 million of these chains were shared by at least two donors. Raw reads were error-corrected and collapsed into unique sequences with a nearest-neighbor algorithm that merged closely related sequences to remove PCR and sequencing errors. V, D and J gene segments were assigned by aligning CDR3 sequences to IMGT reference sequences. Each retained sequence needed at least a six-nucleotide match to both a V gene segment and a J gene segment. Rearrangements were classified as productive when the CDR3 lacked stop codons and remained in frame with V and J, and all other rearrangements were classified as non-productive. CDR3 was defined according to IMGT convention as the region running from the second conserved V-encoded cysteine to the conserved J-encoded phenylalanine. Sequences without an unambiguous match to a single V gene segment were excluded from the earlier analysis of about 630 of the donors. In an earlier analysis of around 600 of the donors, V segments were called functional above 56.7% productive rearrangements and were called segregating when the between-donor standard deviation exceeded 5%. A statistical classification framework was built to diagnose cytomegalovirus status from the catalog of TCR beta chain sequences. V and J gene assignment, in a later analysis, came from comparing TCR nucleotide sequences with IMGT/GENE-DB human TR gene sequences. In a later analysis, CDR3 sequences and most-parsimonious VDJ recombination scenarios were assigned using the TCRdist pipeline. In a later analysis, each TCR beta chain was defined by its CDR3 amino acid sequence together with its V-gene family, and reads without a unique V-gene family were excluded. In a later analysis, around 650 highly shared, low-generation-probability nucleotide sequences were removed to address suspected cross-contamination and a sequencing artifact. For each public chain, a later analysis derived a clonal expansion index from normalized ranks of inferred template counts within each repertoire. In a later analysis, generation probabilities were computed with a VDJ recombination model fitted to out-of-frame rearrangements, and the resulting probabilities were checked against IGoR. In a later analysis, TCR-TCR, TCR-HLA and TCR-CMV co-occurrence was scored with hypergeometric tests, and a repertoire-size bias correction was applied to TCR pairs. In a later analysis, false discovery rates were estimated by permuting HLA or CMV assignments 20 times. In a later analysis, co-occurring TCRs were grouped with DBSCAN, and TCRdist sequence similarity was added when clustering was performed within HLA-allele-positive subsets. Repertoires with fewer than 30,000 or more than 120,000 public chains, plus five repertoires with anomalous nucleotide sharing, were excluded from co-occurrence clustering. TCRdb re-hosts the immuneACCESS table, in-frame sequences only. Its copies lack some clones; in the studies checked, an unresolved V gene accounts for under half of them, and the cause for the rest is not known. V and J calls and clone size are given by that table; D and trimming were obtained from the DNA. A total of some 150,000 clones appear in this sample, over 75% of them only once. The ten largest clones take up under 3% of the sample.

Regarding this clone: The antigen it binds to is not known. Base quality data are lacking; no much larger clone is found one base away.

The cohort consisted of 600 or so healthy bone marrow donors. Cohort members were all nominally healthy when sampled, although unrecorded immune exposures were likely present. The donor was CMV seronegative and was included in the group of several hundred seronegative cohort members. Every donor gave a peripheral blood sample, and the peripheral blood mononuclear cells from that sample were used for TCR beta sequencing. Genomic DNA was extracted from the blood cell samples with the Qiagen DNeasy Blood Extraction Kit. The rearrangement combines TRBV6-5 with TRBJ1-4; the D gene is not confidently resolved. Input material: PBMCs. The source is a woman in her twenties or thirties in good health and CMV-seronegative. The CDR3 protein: CASRGSGRRGEKLFF. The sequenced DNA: TGTGCCAGCAGAGGTTCTGGGAGGCGAGGGGAAAAACTGTTTTTT.